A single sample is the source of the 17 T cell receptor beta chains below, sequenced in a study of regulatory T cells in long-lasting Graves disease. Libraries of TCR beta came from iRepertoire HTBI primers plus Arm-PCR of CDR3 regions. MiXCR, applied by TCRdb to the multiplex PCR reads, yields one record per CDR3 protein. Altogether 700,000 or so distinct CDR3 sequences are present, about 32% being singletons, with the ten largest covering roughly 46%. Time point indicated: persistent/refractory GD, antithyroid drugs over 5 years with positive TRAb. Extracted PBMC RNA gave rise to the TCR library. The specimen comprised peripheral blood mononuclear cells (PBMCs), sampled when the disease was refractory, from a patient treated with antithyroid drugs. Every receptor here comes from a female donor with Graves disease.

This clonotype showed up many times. The CDR3 is CSATDSVNYGYTF. The CDR3 DNA sequence: TGCAGTGCCACCGACAGCGTTAACTATGGCTACACCTTC. V and J are TRBV20-1 and TRBJ1-2; D is possibly TRBD1 (5 bases). The germline gives CDR1 DFQATT, CDR2 SNEGSKA (reference sequence). The CDR3 is 13 amino acids. Trimming pared 6 bases from V and 1 base from J, leaving 12 bases between.

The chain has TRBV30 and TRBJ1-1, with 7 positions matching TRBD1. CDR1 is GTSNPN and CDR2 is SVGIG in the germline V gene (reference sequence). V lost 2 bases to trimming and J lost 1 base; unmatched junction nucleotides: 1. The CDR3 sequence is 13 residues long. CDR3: CAWSRGRNTEAFF. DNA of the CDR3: TGTGCCTGGAGTAGGGGGCGGAACACTGAAGCTTTCTTT.

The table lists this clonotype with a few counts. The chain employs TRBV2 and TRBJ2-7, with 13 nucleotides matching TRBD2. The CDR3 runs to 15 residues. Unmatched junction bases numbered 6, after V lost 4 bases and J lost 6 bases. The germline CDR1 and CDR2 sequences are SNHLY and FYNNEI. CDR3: CASSVWTSGSREQYF. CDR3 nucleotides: TGTGCCAGCAGTGTCTGGACTAGCGGGAGCCGCGAGCAGTACTTC.

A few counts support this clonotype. CDR3 sequence reads: CASSGTALMGGPQHF. DNA for the CDR3: TGTGCCAGCAGCGGGACAGCACTAATGGGGGGGCCCCAGCATTTT. The rearrangement links TRBV12-3 or TRBV12-4 to TRBJ1-5; 7 bases line up with TRBD1. The CDR3 loop spans 15 amino acids. V dropped 6 bases and J dropped 9; count of bases not matched to a gene: 14.

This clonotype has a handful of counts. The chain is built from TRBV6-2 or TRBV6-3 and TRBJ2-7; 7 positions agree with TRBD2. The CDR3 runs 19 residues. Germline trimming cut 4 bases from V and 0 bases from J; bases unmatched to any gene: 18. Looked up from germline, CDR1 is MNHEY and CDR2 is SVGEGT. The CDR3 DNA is TGTGCCAGCAGTTCGGTAGGACTAGGAAAGATAGTCGTCTCCTACGAGCAGTACTTC. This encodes CASSSVGLGKIVVSYEQYF.

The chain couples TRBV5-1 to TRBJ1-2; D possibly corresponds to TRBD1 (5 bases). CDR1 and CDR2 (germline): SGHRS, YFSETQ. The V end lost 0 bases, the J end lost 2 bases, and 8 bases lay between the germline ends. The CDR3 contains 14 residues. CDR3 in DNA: TGCGCCAGCAGCTTGGGGACAAGGAACTATGGCTACACCTTC. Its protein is CASSLGTRNYGYTF.

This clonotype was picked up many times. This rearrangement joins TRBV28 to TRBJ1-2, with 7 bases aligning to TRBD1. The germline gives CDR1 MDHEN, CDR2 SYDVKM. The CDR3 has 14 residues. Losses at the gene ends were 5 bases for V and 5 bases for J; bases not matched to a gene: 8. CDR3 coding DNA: TGTGCCAGCAGTCAGACCGGACAGGTTTATGGCTACACCTTC. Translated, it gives CASSQTGQVYGYTF.

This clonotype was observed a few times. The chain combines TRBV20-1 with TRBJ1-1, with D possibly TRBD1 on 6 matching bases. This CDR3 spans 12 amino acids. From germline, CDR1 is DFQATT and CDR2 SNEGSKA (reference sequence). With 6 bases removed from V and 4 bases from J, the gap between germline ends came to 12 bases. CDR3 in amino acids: CSARQASTEAFF. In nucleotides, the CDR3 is TGCAGTGCAAGACAGGCGAGCACTGAAGCTTTCTTT.

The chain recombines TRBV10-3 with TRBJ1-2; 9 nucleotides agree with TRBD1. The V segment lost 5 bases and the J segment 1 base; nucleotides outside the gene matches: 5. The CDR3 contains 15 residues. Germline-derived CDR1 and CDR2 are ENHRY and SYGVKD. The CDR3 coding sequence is TGTGCCATCAGTTCCGGGACAGGGCTTAACTATGGCTACACCTTC. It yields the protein CAISSGTGLNYGYTF.

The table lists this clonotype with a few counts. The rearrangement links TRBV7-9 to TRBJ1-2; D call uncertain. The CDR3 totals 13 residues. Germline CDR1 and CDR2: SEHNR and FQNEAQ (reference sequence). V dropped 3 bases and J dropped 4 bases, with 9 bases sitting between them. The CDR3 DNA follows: TGTGCCAGCAGCTTCGCGGGGTCCTATGGCTACACCTTC. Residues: CASSFAGSYGYTF.

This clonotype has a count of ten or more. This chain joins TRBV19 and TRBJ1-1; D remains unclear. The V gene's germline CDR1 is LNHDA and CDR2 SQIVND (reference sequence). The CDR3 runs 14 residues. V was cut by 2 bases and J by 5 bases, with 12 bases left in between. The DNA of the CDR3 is TGTGCCAGTAGTATAAGAGGATCCGAGACTGAAGCTTTCTTT. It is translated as CASSIRGSETEAFF.

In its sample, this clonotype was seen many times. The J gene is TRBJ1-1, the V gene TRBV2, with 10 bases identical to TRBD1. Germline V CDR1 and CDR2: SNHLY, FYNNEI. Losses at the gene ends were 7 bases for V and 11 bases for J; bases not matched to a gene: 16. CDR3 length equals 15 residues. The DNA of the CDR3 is TGTGCCAGCATCCAGGAAGAAGGACAGGGGGTTTTGGCTTTCTTT. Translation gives CASIQEEGQGVLAFF.

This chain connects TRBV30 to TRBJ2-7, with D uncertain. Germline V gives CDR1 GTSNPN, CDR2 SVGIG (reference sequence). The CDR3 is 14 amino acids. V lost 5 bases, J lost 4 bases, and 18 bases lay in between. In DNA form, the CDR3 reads TGTGCCTGGGCGAGTCGCAGGTCCCCTTACGAGCAGTACTTC. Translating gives CAWASRRSPYEQYF.

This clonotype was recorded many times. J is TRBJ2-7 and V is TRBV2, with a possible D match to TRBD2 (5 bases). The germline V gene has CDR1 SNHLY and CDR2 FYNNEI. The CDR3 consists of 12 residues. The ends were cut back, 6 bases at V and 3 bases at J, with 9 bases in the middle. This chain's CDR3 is CASRRTDYEQYF. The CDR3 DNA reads TGTGCCAGCAGAAGGACTGACTACGAGCAGTACTTC.

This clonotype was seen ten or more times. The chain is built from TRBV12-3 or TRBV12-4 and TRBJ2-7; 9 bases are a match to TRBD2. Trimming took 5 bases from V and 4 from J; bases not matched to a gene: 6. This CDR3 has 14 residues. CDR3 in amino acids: CASSSLAGNYEQYF. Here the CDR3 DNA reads TGTGCCAGCAGTAGCCTAGCGGGGAATTACGAGCAGTACTTC.

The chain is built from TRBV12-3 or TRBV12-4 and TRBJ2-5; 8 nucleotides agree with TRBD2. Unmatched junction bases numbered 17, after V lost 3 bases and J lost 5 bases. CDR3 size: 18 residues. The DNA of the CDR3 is TGTGCCAGCAGTTTTAGAGCATGGGACGTTAGCGGGAAGGAGACCCAGTACTTC. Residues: CASSFRAWDVSGKETQYF.

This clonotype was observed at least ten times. Here the CDR3 reads CSARMRQGIYEQYF. CDR3 in DNA: TGCAGTGCTAGAATGAGACAGGGTATCTACGAGCAGTACTTC. The chain carries TRBV20-1 and TRBJ2-7; 7 bases line up with TRBD1. CDR1 DFQATT and CDR2 SNEGSKA come from the germline V gene (reference sequence). The CDR3 consists of 14 residues. Trimming at V came to 2 bases and at J to 3 bases, leaving 7 bases not matched to a gene.